What follows describes a single TCR beta chain. Its specific antigen is unknown. Base qualities are missing; no much larger clone stands one base away. Libraries were prepared through the immunoSEQ multiplex PCR assay. A mixture of 60 forward primers for TCR Vbeta segments and 13 reverse primers for TCR Jbeta segments was used in the multiplex PCR. The CDR3 region of rearranged TCR beta genes was amplified from genomic DNA with a multiplex PCR assay. On the Illumina HiSeq System, the amplified TCR beta libraries were sequenced as 87-base-pair reads. The published analysis was carried out like this. In a later analysis, tens of millions of unique TCR beta chains were counted across the roughly 610 repertoires, and some 10 million of these chains were shared by at least two donors. Raw reads were error-corrected and collapsed into unique sequences by a nearest-neighbor algorithm in which closely related sequences were merged to remove PCR and sequencing errors. Alignment of CDR3 sequences to IMGT reference sequences was used to assign V, D and J gene segments. Each retained sequence needed at least a six-nucleotide match to both a V gene segment and a J gene segment. Rearrangements were called productive when the CDR3 lacked stop codons and stayed in frame with V and J; all others were non-productive. Following IMGT convention, CDR3 was defined as the stretch from the second conserved V-encoded cysteine up to the conserved J-encoded phenylalanine. The earlier analysis of roughly 590 of the donors excluded sequences that lacked an unambiguous match to a single V gene segment. In an earlier analysis of a few hundred of the donors, V segments were called functional above 56.7% productive rearrangements and were called segregating when the between-donor standard deviation exceeded 5%. To diagnose cytomegalovirus status from the catalog of TCR beta chain sequences, a statistical classification framework was built. V and J gene assignment, in a later analysis, came from comparing TCR nucleotide sequences with IMGT/GENE-DB human TR gene sequences. The TCRdist pipeline was used in a later analysis to assign CDR3 sequences and most-parsimonious VDJ recombination scenarios. In a later analysis, each TCR beta chain was defined by its CDR3 amino acid sequence together with its V-gene family, and reads lacking a unique V-gene family were excluded. To address suspected cross-contamination and a sequencing artifact, a later analysis removed a few hundred highly shared, low-generation-probability nucleotide sequences. In a later analysis, a clonal expansion index for each public chain was calculated from normalized within-repertoire ranks of inferred template counts. In a later analysis, generation probabilities were computed with a VDJ recombination model fitted to out-of-frame rearrangements, and the resulting probabilities were checked against IGoR. A later analysis scored TCR-TCR, TCR-HLA and TCR-CMV co-occurrence with hypergeometric tests, applying a repertoire-size bias correction to TCR pairs. False discovery rates were estimated in a later analysis by permuting HLA or CMV assignments 20 times. In a later analysis, co-occurring TCRs were grouped using DBSCAN, with TCRdist sequence similarity added in when clustering inside HLA-allele-positive subsets. Co-occurrence clustering excluded repertoires with fewer than 30,000 or more than 120,000 public chains, plus five with anomalous nucleotide sharing. TCRdb stores this immuneACCESS table with in-frame sequences only. Part of the clones is absent; in the studies checked, under half of the shortfall reflects unresolved V genes, and no reason is known for the rest. V and J calls and clone size are those listed in that table; D and trimming were worked out from the DNA. The sample yields about 160,000 clones; approximately 80% were counted once. About 4.8% of the sample goes to the ten largest clones.

Trimming at the junction amounts to 1 base on V and 2 bases on J, and the germline ends lie 12 bases apart. From cysteine to phenylalanine, the CDR3 is 16 amino acids long. Of the read, only the CDR3 DNA is kept; its 48 bases are in frame from base 1. The germline V gene specifies SGHTA as CDR1 and FQGNSA as CDR2. This specimen comes from a study of cytomegalovirus exposure and HLA in healthy donors (dated by TCRdb to 2016 to 2017). Study-level background: An earlier analysis of some 600 of the donors reported 250 to 300 Gb of sequence data and around 120 million unique TCR beta sequences obtained from roughly 170 million T cells. The number of donors typed differed by locus, with 629-630 for A, B, C, DRB1 and DQB1, approximately 500 for DQA1, 600 to 610 for DPA1, and some 450 for DPB1. An earlier analysis of 500 to 750 of the donors applied high-throughput TCR beta sequencing to assess whether each TCR beta V gene segment acted as functional or pseudogenic. Rather than drawing on any new phenotypic data, the later analysis identified candidate immune exposures from TCR beta sequences and the way those sequences occurred across donors. Among roughly 400 genotyped donors of the cohort, an average of around 250,000 unique TCR beta nucleotide sequences was sequenced per donor, of which approximately 19% were non-productive. Donor age, sex, ethnicity and CMV serostatus were collected together with the repertoire data. The study profiled the T cell repertoires of more than 500 subjects by immunosequencing and related them to cytomegalovirus serostatus. To predict cytomegalovirus infection status, the study brought together high-throughput TCR immunosequencing, statistical association of individual TCRs with disease status, and machine learning. An early release covering some 640 HLA-typed donors comprised roughly 300 gigabases of sequencing data and around 86 million unique TCR sequences. HLA typing covered class I and class II loci at four-digit resolution. Several DR-DQ haplotypes were handled as single units for association and clustering, since linkage in the cohort was strong. All discovery cohort repertoires had been generated on a single sequencing platform. A later analysis re-examined previously published TCR beta repertoires from just over 650 donors and added high-resolution HLA genotyping to investigate patterns of TCR occurrence. Genome-wide SNP genotypes for about three fifths of the roughly 670 donors were used in a later genetic analysis, which treated that subset as a discovery cohort. A separate validation cohort of 100 to 150 different subjects was used in addition to the roughly 700-subject first cohort. The study aimed to test whether signatures of past pathogen exposure could be identified by cataloging public T cell receptors. Of the roughly 390 genotyped donors, approximately 82% fell in the genetic ancestry cluster associated with self-reported Caucasian donors. The investigation overall reported the following: Assigning TCR associations to individual alleles was difficult when HLA alleles, especially DR and DQ, strongly co-occurred. It was suggested by the authors that the approach could potentially be generalized to other disease states and immunological phenotypes. Specific HLA alleles were associated with around 18,000 TCR beta sequences at a false discovery rate of 0.05 in a later analysis. The cohort was sequenced for TCR beta chains only, and without alpha or paired-chain data the features that could be detected were limited. Because HLA typing was unavailable for some donors at each locus, only the typed subset was used in association tests. A further reported finding was that TCR beta sequences accurately predicted the HLA-A and HLA-B alleles for most subjects in the first cohort. Roughly uniform sequencing depth across donors was assumed in presence/absence analyses, although this assumption may not hold. In a later analysis, TCR association rates were found to vary across HLA loci, with the most associated TCRs seen for DRB1 alleles and the fewest for HLA-C alleles. A cluster of highly shared sequence variants was judged likely to be a technical artifact of the sequencing pipeline. In a later analysis, HLA-associated TCR beta chains were found to be more clonally expanded and to have lower generation probabilities than equally common non-associated chains. An association between a missense DCLRE1C variant and V-gene and J-gene trimming of TCR beta chains was found in a later genetic analysis and replicated in an independent cohort. The study gave a list of 150 to 200 TCR beta chains associated with cytomegalovirus. In a later genetic analysis, fewer N-insertions in productive TCRs were reported among donors in an Asian-associated ancestry cluster than the roughly 710-donor mean. In a later analysis, several top co-occurrence clusters were reported to appear linked to parvovirus B19, influenza, CMV and Epstein-Barr virus. A few of the identified cytomegalovirus-associated TCR beta chains were confirmed in vitro to be specific for cytomegalovirus antigens. Linkage disequilibrium might explain the correlated functional status among segregating V segments, but an unknown experimental factor could not be excluded. In a later analysis, most CMV-associated TCR beta chains were found to appear HLA-restricted, with HLA associations seemingly driven largely by CMV exposure. Immune exposure information for the cohort was limited to CMV serostatus. Cytomegalovirus status was reported to be diagnosed by the classifier with high specificity and sensitivity in both the original and validation cohorts. Most TCR sequences were observed very rarely across donors, whereas some public TCRs were present in many individuals. Broadly in line with IMGT annotations, most TCR beta V segments showed up in productive rearrangements about 87% or about 30% of the time in an earlier analysis of some 590 of the donors. Some IMGT-functional V segments, including TRBV6-2 and TRBV6-3, could not be told apart with the 87-base-pair reads, so those segments were excluded. The earlier analysis of 450 to 700 of the donors excluded seventeen rarely observed V segments, including chromosome 9 orphons, because counts were too low.

The cohort comprised 710 or so healthy bone marrow donors. All cohort members were sampled while nominally healthy, although unrecorded immune exposures were likely present. The donor tested CMV seronegative, placing the donor among the 350 to 400 seronegative members of the cohort. A peripheral blood sample was collected from each donor, and TCR beta sequencing was performed on peripheral blood mononuclear cells. The Qiagen DNeasy Blood Extraction Kit was used to extract genomic DNA from the blood cell samples. The clonotype comes from a man aged 25-45 years in good health and CMV-seronegative. In this chain, TRBV7-2 is recombined with TRBJ2-4, with the D gene not clear enough to name. The source material was PBMCs. The CDR3 in this case is CASSLGNTVTKNIQYF. At the DNA level, the sequence is TGTGCCAGCAGCTTAGGGAATACAGTAACCAAAAACATTCAGTACTTC.